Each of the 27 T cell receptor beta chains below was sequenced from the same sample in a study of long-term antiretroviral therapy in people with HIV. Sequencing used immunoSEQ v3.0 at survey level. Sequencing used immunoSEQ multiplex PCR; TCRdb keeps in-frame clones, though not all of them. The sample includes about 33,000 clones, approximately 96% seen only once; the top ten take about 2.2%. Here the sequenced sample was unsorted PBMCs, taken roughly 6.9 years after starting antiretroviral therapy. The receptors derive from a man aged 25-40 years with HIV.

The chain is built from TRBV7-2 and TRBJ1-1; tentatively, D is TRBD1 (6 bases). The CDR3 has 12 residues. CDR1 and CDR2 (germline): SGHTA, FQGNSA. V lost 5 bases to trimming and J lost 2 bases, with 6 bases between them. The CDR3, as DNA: TGTGCCAGCAGCGGGACAAACACTGAAGCTTTCTTT. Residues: CASSGTNTEAFF.

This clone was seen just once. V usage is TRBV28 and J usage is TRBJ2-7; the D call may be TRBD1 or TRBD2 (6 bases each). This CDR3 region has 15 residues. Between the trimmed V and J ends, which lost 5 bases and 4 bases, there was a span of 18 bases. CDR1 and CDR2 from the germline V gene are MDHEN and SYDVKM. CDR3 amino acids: CASSQPQGGPYEQYF. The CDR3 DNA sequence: TGTGCCAGCAGTCAACCTCAAGGGGGGCCATACGAGCAGTACTTC.

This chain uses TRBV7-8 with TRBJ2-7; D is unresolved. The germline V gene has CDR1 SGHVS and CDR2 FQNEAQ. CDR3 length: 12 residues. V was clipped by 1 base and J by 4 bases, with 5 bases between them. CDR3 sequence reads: CASSLERYEQYF. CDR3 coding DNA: TGTGCCAGCAGCTTAGAAAGATACGAGCAGTACTTC. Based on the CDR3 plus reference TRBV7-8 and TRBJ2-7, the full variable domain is GAGVSQSPRYKVAKRGQDVALRCDPISGHVSLFWYQQALGQGPEFLTYFQNEAQLDKSGLPSDRFFAERPEGSVSTLKIQRTQQEDSAVYLCASSLERYEQYFGPGTRLTVT.

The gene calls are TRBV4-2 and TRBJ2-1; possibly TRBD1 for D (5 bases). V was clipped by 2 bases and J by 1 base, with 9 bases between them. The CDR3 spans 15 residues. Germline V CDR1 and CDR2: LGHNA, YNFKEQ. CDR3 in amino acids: CASSQSAGSYNEQFF. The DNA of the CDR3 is TGTGCCAGCAGCCAATCGGCAGGGTCCTACAATGAGCAGTTCTTC.

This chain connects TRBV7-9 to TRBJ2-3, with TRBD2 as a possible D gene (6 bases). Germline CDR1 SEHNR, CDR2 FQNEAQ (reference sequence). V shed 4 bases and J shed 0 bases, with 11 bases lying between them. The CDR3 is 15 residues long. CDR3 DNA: TGTGCCAGCAGCTCTCTAGCGTCTAGCACAGATACGCAGTATTTT. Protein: CASSSLASSTDTQYF.

Here the CDR3 DNA reads TGTGCCGCACAGGGGCCCTCTGGGGCCAACGTCCTGACTTTC. This translates into CAAQGPSGANVLTF. This chain connects TRBV10-3 to TRBJ2-6; TRBD1 agrees at 7 bases. CDR1 and CDR2 from the germline V gene are ENHRY and SYGVKD. CDR3 length: 14 residues. V gave up 11 bases and J gave up 0 bases; unmatched junction bases: 4.

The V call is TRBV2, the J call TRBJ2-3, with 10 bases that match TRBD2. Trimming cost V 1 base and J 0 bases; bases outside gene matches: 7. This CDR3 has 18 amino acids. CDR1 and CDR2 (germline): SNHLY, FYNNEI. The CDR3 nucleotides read TGTGCCAGCAGTGAAGGGCTAGCGGGAGCCCTTAGCACAGATACGCAGTATTTT. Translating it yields CASSEGLAGALSTDTQYF.

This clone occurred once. The CDR3 bases are TGTGCCAGCAGCTTGGGAACTCGCGGGAGGGCCGATGAGCAGTTCTTC. Amino acids: CASSLGTRGRADEQFF. The J gene is TRBJ2-1, the V gene TRBV11-3; 9 bases agree with TRBD2. Trimming removed 3 bases from V and 8 bases from J; junction bases left unmatched: 11. The CDR3 totals 16 residues. Germline values: CDR1 SGHNT, CDR2 YENEEA.

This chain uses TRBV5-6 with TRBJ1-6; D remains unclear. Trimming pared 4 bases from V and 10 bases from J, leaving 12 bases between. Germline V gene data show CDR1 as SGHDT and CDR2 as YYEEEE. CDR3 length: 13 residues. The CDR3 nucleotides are TGTGCCAGCAGCCAACCTTTGGGGTCACCCCTCCACTTT. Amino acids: CASSQPLGSPLHF.

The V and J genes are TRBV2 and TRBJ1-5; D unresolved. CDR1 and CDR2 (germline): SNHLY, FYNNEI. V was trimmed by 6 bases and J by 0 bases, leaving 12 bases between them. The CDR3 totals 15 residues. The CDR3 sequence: CASRGTRNSNQPQHF. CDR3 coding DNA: TGTGCCAGCAGGGGAACCCGAAATAGCAATCAGCCCCAGCATTTT.

CDR3 sequence (DNA): TGTGCCAGCAGCTACTACAGTCGAGGGGGCCGTATAGAAAAACTGTTTTTT. Amino acid sequence: CASSYYSRGGRIEKLFF. The chain joins TRBV21-1 to TRBJ1-4; the table's D call TRBD1 went unverified against the DNA. TRBV21-1 is a recognized pseudogene. The CDR3 has 17 residues.

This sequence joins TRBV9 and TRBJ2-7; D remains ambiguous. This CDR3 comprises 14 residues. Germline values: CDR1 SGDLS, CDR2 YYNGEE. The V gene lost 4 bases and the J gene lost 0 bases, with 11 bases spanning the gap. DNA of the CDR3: TGTGCCAGCAGCCCACGGGCCTTCTCCTACGAGCAGTACTTC. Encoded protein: CASSPRAFSYEQYF. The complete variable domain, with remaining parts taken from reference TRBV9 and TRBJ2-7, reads DSGVTQTPKHLITATGQRVTLRCSPRSGDLSVYWYQQSLDQGLQFLIQYYNGEERAKGNILERFSAQQFPDLHSELNLSSLELGDSALYFCASSPRAFSYEQYFGPGTRLTVT.

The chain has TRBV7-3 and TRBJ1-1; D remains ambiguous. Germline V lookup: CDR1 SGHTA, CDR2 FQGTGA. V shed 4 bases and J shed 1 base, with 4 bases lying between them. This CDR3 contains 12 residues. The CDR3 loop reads CASSSTNTEAFF. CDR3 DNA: TGTGCCAGCAGCTCGACGAACACTGAAGCTTTCTTT.

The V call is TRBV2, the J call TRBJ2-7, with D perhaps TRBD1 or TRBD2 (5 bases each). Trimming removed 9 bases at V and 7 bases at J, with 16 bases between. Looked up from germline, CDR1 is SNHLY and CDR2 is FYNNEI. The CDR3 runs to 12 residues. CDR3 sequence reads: CASALGQREQYF. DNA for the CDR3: TGTGCCAGTGCTTTGGGGCAGCGGGAGCAGTACTTC.

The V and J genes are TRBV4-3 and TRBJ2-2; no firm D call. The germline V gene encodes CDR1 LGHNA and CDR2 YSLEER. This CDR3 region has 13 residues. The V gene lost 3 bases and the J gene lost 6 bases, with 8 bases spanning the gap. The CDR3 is CASSQMIAGELFF. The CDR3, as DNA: TGCGCCAGCAGCCAGATGATAGCCGGGGAGCTGTTTTTT.

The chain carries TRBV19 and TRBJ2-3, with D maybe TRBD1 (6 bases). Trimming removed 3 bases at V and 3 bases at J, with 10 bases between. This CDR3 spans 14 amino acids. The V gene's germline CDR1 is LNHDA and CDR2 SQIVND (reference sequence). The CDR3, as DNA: TGTGCCAGTAGTATTTGGGGGCTGACAGATACGCAGTATTTT. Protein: CASSIWGLTDTQYF.

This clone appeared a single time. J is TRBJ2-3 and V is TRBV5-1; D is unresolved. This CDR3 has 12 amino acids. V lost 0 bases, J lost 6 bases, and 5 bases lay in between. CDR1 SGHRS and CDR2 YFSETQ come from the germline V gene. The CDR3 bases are TGCGCCAGCAGCTTGGCCGGGGATACGCAGTATTTT. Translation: CASSLAGDTQYF.

CDR3: CASIVLNSPLHF. The CDR3 nucleotides read TGCGCCAGCATTGTTTTGAATTCACCCCTCCACTTT. The rearrangement uses TRBV10-1 and TRBJ1-6; D gene uncertain. The V and J ends lost 7 bases and 7 bases respectively, with 8 bases between them. The CDR3 is 12 residues long. In germline, CDR1 is WNHNN, CDR2 SYGVQD (reference sequence).

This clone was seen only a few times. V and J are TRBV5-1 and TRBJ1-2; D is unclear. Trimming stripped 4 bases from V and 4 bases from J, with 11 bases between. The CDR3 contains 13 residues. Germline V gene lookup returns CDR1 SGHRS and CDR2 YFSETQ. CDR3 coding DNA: TGCGCCAGCAGCCCTTTCTCTGGCTATGGCTACACCTTC. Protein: CASSPFSGYGYTF.

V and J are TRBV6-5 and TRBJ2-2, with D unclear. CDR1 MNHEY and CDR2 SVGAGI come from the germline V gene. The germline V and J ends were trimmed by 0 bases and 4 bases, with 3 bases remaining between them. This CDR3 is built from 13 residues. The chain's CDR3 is CASSYSSTGELFF. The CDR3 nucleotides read TGTGCCAGCAGTTACTCGAGCACCGGGGAGCTGTTTTTT.

For the CDR3, the DNA is TGTGCCAGCAGTCACCGTGACGCCGATACGCAGTATTTT. Amino acid sequence: CASSHRDADTQYF. This chain uses TRBV6-5 with TRBJ2-3; D remains ambiguous. V lost 5 bases, J lost 6 bases, and 12 bases lay in between. The CDR3 loop spans 13 amino acids. The germline V gene has CDR1 MNHEY and CDR2 SVGAGI.

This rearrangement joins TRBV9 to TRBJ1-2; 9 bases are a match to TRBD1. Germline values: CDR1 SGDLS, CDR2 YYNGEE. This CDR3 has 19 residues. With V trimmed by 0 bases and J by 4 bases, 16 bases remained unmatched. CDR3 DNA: TGTGCCAGCAGCGTAGATATGGGGGCCGGGACAGGGTACACCTATGGCTACACCTTC. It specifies CASSVDMGAGTGYTYGYTF.

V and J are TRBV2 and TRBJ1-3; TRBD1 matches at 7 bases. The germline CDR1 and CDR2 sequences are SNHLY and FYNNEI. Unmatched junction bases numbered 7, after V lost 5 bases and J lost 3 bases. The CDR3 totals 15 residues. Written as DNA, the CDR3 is TGTGCCAGCAGTCTGGAGGGGGCTGTTGGAAACACCATATATTTT. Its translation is CASSLEGAVGNTIYF.

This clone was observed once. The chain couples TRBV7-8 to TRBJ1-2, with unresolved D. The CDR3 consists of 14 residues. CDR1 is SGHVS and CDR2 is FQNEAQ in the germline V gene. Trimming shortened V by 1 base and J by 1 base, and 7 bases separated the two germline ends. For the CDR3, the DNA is TGTGCCAGCAGCTTAGGTGCCCGTAACTATGGCTACACCTTC. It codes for CASSLGARNYGYTF.

CDR3 loop: CASSLTEPTSPYEQYF. CDR3 nucleotides: TGTGCCAGCAGCTTAACCGAGCCCACCTCCCCCTACGAGCAGTACTTC. This chain uses TRBV13 with TRBJ2-7; D not resolved. The V end lost 2 bases, the J end lost 2 bases, and 16 bases lay between the germline ends. Looked up from germline, CDR1 is PRHDT and CDR2 is FYEKMQ (reference sequence). CDR3 size: 16 residues.

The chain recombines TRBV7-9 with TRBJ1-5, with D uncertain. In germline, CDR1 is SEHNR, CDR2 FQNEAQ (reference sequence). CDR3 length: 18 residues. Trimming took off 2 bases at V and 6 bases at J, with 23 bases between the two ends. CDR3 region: CASSLNKMGTVLGQPQHF. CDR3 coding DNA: TGTGCCAGCAGCTTAAATAAGATGGGCACGGTTCTTGGTCAGCCCCAGCATTTT.

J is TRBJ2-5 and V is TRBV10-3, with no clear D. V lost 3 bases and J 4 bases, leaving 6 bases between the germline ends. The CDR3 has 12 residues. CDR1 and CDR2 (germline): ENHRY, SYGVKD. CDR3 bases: TGTGCCATCAGTGATTTAGGAGAGACCCAGTACTTC. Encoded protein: CAISDLGETQYF.